The rows below give T cell receptor beta chains drawn from one sample of a study of blood T cell repertoires in COVID-19. The table came from immunoSEQ multiplex PCR; TCRdb's copy has only in-frame clones and leaves some out. The table records 150,000 to 200,000 clones, roughly 86% of them present only once. Material for sequencing was peripheral blood. These receptors were collected from an elderly woman in a cohort sampled during active or convalescent COVID-19. The CDR3 runs from the conserved cysteine through the conserved F or W. The D gene is left open where the match is weak. Not all rows give a size; the values are once, few, many and, for expanded clones, a class.

TRBJ1-5 . TRBD1 TRBV4-1 TGCGCCAGCAGCCAAGATGCAGACAGGGAACAGCCCCAGCATTTT CASSQDADREQPQHF
TRBJ2-4 many . TRBV3-1/TRBV3-2 TGTGCCAGCAGCCAAGGACTACCCGGAGTGGGGAACATTCAGTACTTC CASSQGLPGVGNIQYF
TRBJ2-5 . . TRBV28 TGTGCCAGCAGTTTCGCCGGACTCCAAGAGACCCAGTACTTC CASSFAGLQETQYF
TRBJ2-4 . TRBD1 TRBV9 TGTGCCAGCAGCGTATACCCGGGACAGGGAGCCAAAAACATTCAGTACTTC CASSVYPGQGAKNIQYF
TRBJ2-3 . TRBD2 TRBV12-5 TGTGCTAGTGGTTTGGTTTTCGCGAGCGGGAGGGGATTTGAAGATACGCAGTATTTT CASGLVFASGRGFEDTQYF
TRBJ2-5 . . TRBV25-1 TGTGCCAGCAGCCCATTTTACGGTACGCGGGAGACCCAGTACTTC CASSPFYGTRETQYF
TRBJ1-5 . . TRBV4-1 TGCGCCAGCAGCCTAGGACACCCAGATCAGCCCCAGCATTTT CASSLGHPDQPQHF
TRBJ2-3 . . TRBV5-6 TGTGCCAGCAGCCCCCCTAGCGCCACAGATACGCAGTATTTT CASSPPSATDTQYF
TRBJ1-5 . TRBD1 TRBV27 TGTGCCAGCAGTCCTAGACAGGGGGTGTACAATCAGCCCCAGCATTTT CASSPRQGVYNQPQHF
TRBJ1-2 . . TRBV19 TGTGCCAGTAGTATCGACAGGAGAAACTATGGCTACACCTTC CASSIDRRNYGYTF
TRBJ2-5 . TRBD1 TRBV5-1 TGCGCCAGCAGCTTGGCGGAAACAGGGGGTAGTGGGACCCAGTACTTC CASSLAETGGSGTQYF
TRBJ1-1 many . TRBV3-1/TRBV3-2 TGTGCCAGCAGCCGCAGGGGAATAAGTGAAGCTTTCTTT CASSRRGISEAFF
TRBJ1-2 . . TRBV6-2/TRBV6-3 TGTGCCAGCAGCCAAGGACAGCATAACTATGGCTACACCTTC CASSQGQHNYGYTF
TRBJ2-7 . . TRBV6-6 TGTGCCAGCAGGAACCAGGGATACGAGCAGTACTTC CASRNQGYEQYF
TRBJ2-3 . TRBD2 TRBV7-9 TGTGCCAGCAGCGCGAGCGGGGGGCTCAATACGCAGTATTTT CASSASGGLNTQYF
TRBJ2-5 few . TRBV28 TGTGCCAGCAGTTCACGGCGGGTTTGGATAGCCCAGTACTTC CASSSRRVWIAQYF
TRBJ2-2 . TRBD1 TRBV3-1/TRBV3-2 TGTGCCAGCAGCCCAGGGGGTGGGCTGGGGGAGCTGTTTTTT CASSPGGGLGELFF
TRBJ2-2 . TRBD2 TRBV30 TGTGCTAGTACTAGCGGGGGGATAGTAATTATGAACACCGGGGAGCTGTTTTTT CASTSGGIVIMNTGELFF
TRBJ1-2 . . TRBV20-1 TGCAGTGCCGGGGGGAGGAATGGCTACACCTTC CSAGGRNGYTF
TRBJ2-5 . TRBD2 TRBV19 TGTGCCAGTAGTATAGTCCCACAGCGGGGGGGCCAAGAGACCCAGTACTTC CASSIVPQRGGQETQYF
TRBJ1-1 . . TRBV3-1/TRBV3-2 TGTGCCAGCAGCCCACTGGAAGGAGGTGAAGCTTTCTTT CASSPLEGGEAFF
TRBJ1-5 . . TRBV7-2 TGTGCCAGCAGCCCGCAGGGGTCTGGAAATCAGCCCCAGCATTTT CASSPQGSGNQPQHF
TRBJ2-1 . . TRBV28 TGTGCCAGCAAGGTGTGGGGGGACAATGAGCAGTTCTTC CASKVWGDNEQFF
TRBJ2-3 . TRBD2 TRBV9 TGTGCCAGCAGCGACGGGTTAGCGGGAGGTGATGGGACAGATACGCAGTATTTT CASSDGLAGGDGTDTQYF
TRBJ2-2 . . TRBV24-1 TGTGCCACCAGTGCGAGGGTAACCGGGGAGCTGTTTTTT CATSARVTGELFF
TRBJ1-4 once . TRBV15 TGTGCCACCAGCAGAGAGGGTCAGGGAGGTGAAAAACTGTTTTTT CATSREGQGGEKLFF
TRBJ1-1 . TRBD1 TRBV5-1 TGCGCCAGCAGCTTAACAGGGGGCGATGAAGCTTTCTTT CASSLTGGDEAFF